The clone carrying this TCR beta chain turned up a few times. What it binds is unknown. This sample is drawn from a study of T-cell memory formation after mild COVID-19. General observations from the study: For second-wave clones that peaked at day 37, SARS-CoV-2 specificity went unverified. Cross-reactive memory seemingly joined, as some responding clones were found in pre-infection memory. Clones that got smaller from day 15 to 85 had even CD4/CD8, while clones growing later tipped toward CD4+.

Using constant-segment primers, 5'RACE produced TCR alpha and TCR beta cDNA libraries carrying sample barcodes and UMIs. One entry per CDR3 protein results from TCRdb running MiXCR on the 5' RACE reads. The sample holds hundreds of thousands of distinct CDR3 sequences, less than 25% seen once. V gave up 3 bases and J gave up 3 bases, with 11 bases separating them. CDR3 length: 13 residues. The germline gives CDR1 DFQATT, CDR2 SNEGSKA (reference sequence). Sequencing was performed on PBMCs or a T cell subset sorted from them (not recorded which). This TCR was sampled from an adult woman who had mild COVID-19 (a few samples of this study predate the infection). Cell type and time point are not known. The chain couples TRBV20-1 to TRBJ2-5; the D is unclear. The CDR3: CSASQRLKETQYF. DNA for the CDR3: TGCAGTGCTAGTCAGCGTTTAAAAGAGACCCAGTACTTC.